This entry lists 11 T cell receptor beta chains sequenced from one sample in a study of cytomegalovirus exposure and HLA in healthy donors. The PCR had 60 Vbeta and 13 Jbeta primers. Sequencing used immunoSEQ multiplex PCR; TCRdb keeps in-frame clones, though not all of them. The data show some 150,000 clones, roughly 73% seen once. The specimen sequenced was PBMCs. The receptors originated from a female donor in good health and CMV-seronegative.

CDR3 bases: TGCGCCAGCAGTGAAGGGGACAGTCCAGCTTTCTTT. As protein: CASSEGDSPAFF. The chain joins TRBV10-1 to TRBJ1-1, with 7 bases lining up with TRBD1. Germline V gene data show CDR1 as WNHNN and CDR2 as SYGVQD (reference sequence). The V segment lost 3 bases and the J segment 10 bases; nucleotides outside the gene matches: 5. This CDR3 is built from 12 residues.

V and J are TRBV2 and TRBJ1-2; D possibly corresponds to TRBD1 (6 bases). The CDR3 contains 14 residues. Trimming took 6 bases from V and 0 from J, leaving 11 bases between them. Germline values: CDR1 SNHLY, CDR2 FYNNEI. The CDR3 spells CASSGTTANYGYTF. CDR3 nucleotide sequence: TGTGCCAGCAGCGGGACAACCGCTAACTATGGCTACACCTTC.

The chain combines TRBV5-6 with TRBJ2-2; D gene uncertain. Germline-derived CDR1 and CDR2 are SGHDT and YYEEEE. The CDR3 spans 14 residues. Deletions cut 4 bases from V and 9 bases from J, with 16 bases between. CDR3 sequence: CASSVDAVPRELFF. The DNA for the CDR3 is TGTGCCAGCAGCGTGGACGCAGTTCCCCGGGAGCTGTTTTTT.

This rearrangement joins TRBV5-1 to TRBJ1-1, with D possibly being TRBD1 (5 bases). CDR3 size: 14 residues. Looked up from germline, CDR1 is SGHRS and CDR2 is YFSETQ. The ends were cut back, 7 bases at V and 1 base at J, with 14 bases in the middle. The CDR3 is CASGGGSPNTEAFF. The CDR3, as DNA: TGCGCCAGCGGCGGGGGATCGCCGAACACTGAAGCTTTCTTT.

The chain recombines TRBV7-9 with TRBJ2-7; 8 bases align to TRBD1. The CDR3 contains 13 residues. The J segment lost 5 bases and the V segment lost 5 bases, leaving 5 bases of the junction unmatched. The germline V gene encodes CDR1 SEHNR and CDR2 FQNEAQ (reference sequence). The CDR3 DNA follows: TGTGCCAGCAGCAAGACAGGGGTCGACGAGCAGTACTTC. Translating gives CASSKTGVDEQYF.

This clone was recorded a few times. The chain links TRBV19 to TRBJ1-5; D ambiguous. The V end lost 2 bases, the J end lost 4 bases, and 9 bases lay between the germline ends. The CDR3 length is 14 residues. Germline-derived CDR1 and CDR2 are LNHDA and SQIVND (reference sequence). CDR3 sequence reads: CASSIMLGNQPQHF. DNA for the CDR3: TGTGCCAGTAGTATAATGCTCGGGAATCAGCCCCAGCATTTT.

V is TRBV28 and J is TRBJ2-1, with D possibly TRBD1 on 5 matching bases. V was trimmed by 5 bases and J by 10 bases, leaving 9 bases between them. The germline V gene has CDR1 MDHEN and CDR2 SYDVKM. CDR3 length: 11 amino acids. This CDR3 reads CASSGAREQFF. The CDR3 nucleotides read TGTGCCAGCAGTGGGGCAAGGGAGCAGTTCTTC. Full variable domain (rest looked up from reference TRBV28 and TRBJ2-1): DVKVTQSSRYLVKRTGEKVFLECVQDMDHENMFWYRQDPGLGLRLIYFSYDVKMKEKGDIPEGYSVSREKKERFSLILESASTNQTSMYLCASSGAREQFFGPGTRLTVL.

The CDR3 bases are TGTGCCATCAGTGACCCGGCAGATACGCAGTATTTT. Translating gives CAISDPADTQYF. The rearrangement joins TRBV10-3 to TRBJ2-3; D ambiguous. Trimming pared 3 bases from V and 4 bases from J, leaving 5 bases between. This CDR3 comprises 12 residues. Germline CDR1 and CDR2: ENHRY and SYGVKD.

CDR3 sequence reads: CASSFWTGDYDEQFF. CDR3 sequence (DNA): TGTGCCAGCAGTTTTTGGACAGGGGATTACGATGAGCAGTTCTTC. The chain uses TRBV27 and TRBJ2-1; 9 bases agree with TRBD1. The CDR3 length is 15 residues. V was clipped by 3 bases and J by 8 bases; unmatched bases: 8. Germline assignment: CDR1 MNHEY and CDR2 SMNVEV (reference sequence).

This chain connects TRBV9 to TRBJ2-7; D gene unclear. V was clipped by 0 bases and J by 2 bases, with 12 bases between them. The CDR3 spans 15 residues. Germline-derived CDR1 and CDR2 are SGDLS and YYNGEE. The CDR3 protein is CASSVGWQAPYEQYF. The CDR3 DNA is TGTGCCAGCAGCGTAGGGTGGCAGGCGCCCTACGAGCAGTACTTC.

This clone has just one count. This chain connects TRBV28 to TRBJ2-1; weak D call: TRBD2 (6 bases). The V end was cut by 3 bases, the J end by 9 bases, with 15 bases between. CDR1 and CDR2 (germline): MDHEN, SYDVKM. The CDR3 loop spans 14 amino acids. CDR3 bases: TGTGCCAGCAGTTTGGGACTTGTAGTAGGTGAGCAGTTCTTC. Translating gives CASSLGLVVGEQFF.